The subject of this entry is one TCR beta chain. This record belongs to a study of blood T cell repertoires in COVID-19. In the study overall: Samples of COVID-19 (acute and convalescent) were obtained from the United States, Italy and Spain. In each case, the material was cDNA or gDNA derived from T cells, B-cell-depleted T cells, or PBMCs.

In the authors' methods: Reference gene primers were amplified, and this amplification served to estimate nucleated cell counts. Assay: immunoSEQ multiplex PCR; the TCRdb copy retains only in-frame clones and omits some. V, J and clone size were drawn from that table, and D and trimming were deduced from the DNA. There are around 160,000 clones in the sample; roughly 86% occur only once, and over 0.85% lies in the top ten. V gave up 3 bases and J gave up 3 bases, with 15 bases separating them. Germline V gene sequence: CDR1 SNHLY, CDR2 FYNNEI. The CDR3 sequence is 16 residues long. This chain joins TRBV2 and TRBJ2-4, with D possibly being TRBD2 (5 bases). Sequencing was carried out using peripheral blood. The TCR comes from a man between 18 and 29 years old with acute or convalescent COVID-19. The CDR3 reads CASSDRARVGKNIQYF. CDR3 nucleotides: TGTGCCAGCAGTGATCGAGCGAGGGTGGGCAAAAACATTCAGTACTTC. Full variable domain (missing parts from reference TRBV2 and TRBJ2-4): EPEVTQTPSHQVTQMGQEVILRCVPISNHLYFYWYRQILGQKVEFLVSFYNNEISEKSEIFDDQFSVERPDGSNFTLKIRSTKLEDSAMYFCASSDRARVGKNIQYFGAGTRLSVL.